This TCR beta chain stems from a study of T cell responses to AZD1222 COVID-19 vaccine. Study observations and caveats: Reports indicate that nearly half of spike-specific TCRs are directed at unmutated variant regions. Most donors were white British, females outnumbered males, and clonal diversity was possibly underestimated. Only after the peak T cell response were repertoires sampled.

Second doses at about 4 or about 12 weeks were pooled. V was trimmed by 1 base and J by 8 bases, leaving 8 bases between them. The CDR3 spans 13 residues. Germline CDR1 and CDR2: KGHDR and SFDVKD. Libraries were prepared by immunoSEQ multiplex PCR; TCRdb keeps only in-frame clonotypes and omits some of them. Of around 120,000 clones in the sample, under 95% were seen once. As to this clone: Its antigen is not identified.

This receptor was obtained from an adult who received the AZD1222 COVID-19 vaccine. Sequenced here: peripheral blood, sampled 28 days after the second AZD1222 dose. The chain couples TRBV24-1 to TRBJ2-1, with D perhaps matching TRBD2 (5 bases). The CDR3 protein is CATSDFSEDEQFF. CDR3 nucleotide sequence: TGTGCCACCAGTGATTTTAGCGAGGATGAGCAGTTCTTC.